The present entry profiles one T cell receptor beta chain with its context. The source of the sample is a study of blood T cell repertoires in COVID-19. Libraries were prepared by immunoSEQ multiplex PCR; TCRdb keeps only in-frame clonotypes and omits some of them. The sample gives more than 95,000 clones, 90% of which show up once; about 1.8% is in the top ten. Trimming pared 4 bases from V and 10 bases from J, leaving 19 bases between. Looked up from germline, CDR1 is KGHDR and CDR2 is SFDVKD. The CDR3 totals 16 residues. The chain links TRBV24-1 to TRBJ1-6; weak D call: TRBD1 (6 bases). The receptor was isolated from a man aged 55 to 69 with acute or convalescent COVID-19. Input material: peripheral blood. The CDR3, as DNA: TGTGCCACCAGTGACCCCAGAGGGGGGGCAGGATCACCCCTCCACTTT. It translates to CATSDPRGGAGSPLHF.